These T cell receptor beta chains were read from a single sample in a study of stem cell transplantation in POMP-related autoinflammatory disease. Only in-frame clones appear in the TCRdb table, and some are missing; sequencing was by immunoSEQ multiplex PCR. Of over 30,000 clones listed, just over 85% are singletons. The input for sequencing was CD4+ T cells from PBMCs, taken before stem cell transplantation. Source of these receptors: a human donor with POMP-related autoinflammation and immune dysregulation (PRAID). CDR3s include the opening cysteine and the closing phenylalanine or tryptophan. Each record gives: CDR3 DNA, CDR3 protein, clone size, V gene, J gene, D gene. The D gene is left open where the match is weak. Size tells how often a clone was seen (once, few, many) or the class of an expanded clone, and some rows leave it out.

TGTGCCAGCAGTTTGAAGGGTAGCGGGGGGTGGTACGAGCAGTACTTC	CASSLKGSGGWYEQYF	NA	TRBV27	TRBJ2-7	TRBD2
TGCGCCAGCAGCTTAAAACGACCGGGACTAGCTGTCCGCGAGCAGTACTTC	CASSLKRPGLAVREQYF	NA	TRBV5-1	TRBJ2-7	TRBD2
TGTGCCAGCTCAAACGGGGGGATGAACACTGAAGCTTTCTTT	CASSNGGMNTEAFF	NA	TRBV18	TRBJ1-1	NA
TGCGCCAGCAGCTTGGGTAGACAGGGGGCGCAAGGGCAGTACTTC	CASSLGRQGAQGQYF	NA	TRBV5-1	TRBJ2-7	TRBD1
TGTGCCAGCAGTTTAACAGGGCTAGGGAACACTGAAGCTTTCTTT	CASSLTGLGNTEAFF	few	TRBV27	TRBJ1-1	NA
TGTGCCAGCTCACGAAGTGGGGTGGGCACAGATACGCAGTATTTT	CASSRSGVGTDTQYF	NA	TRBV18	TRBJ2-3	NA
TGCGCCAGCAGCTTTCAAATAGGGGGAGACCCCCCCACTGAGCAGTTCTTC	CASSFQIGGDPPTEQFF	NA	TRBV5-1	TRBJ2-1	NA
TGCGCCAGCAGTTTCATGGGGGTGGAGGGGCTCCACTTT	CASSFMGVEGLHF	few	TRBV10-2	TRBJ1-6	NA
TGCGCCAGCAGCCAAGGGGTGGGGCTAGCGACCTACAATGAGCAGTTCTTC	CASSQGVGLATYNEQFF	once	TRBV4-1	TRBJ2-1	NA
TGTGCCAGCAGCGTAGAGGATACGCAGTATTTT	CASSVEDTQYF	NA	TRBV9	TRBJ2-3	NA